This entry is about one T cell receptor (beta chain). What it binds is not known. This entry comes from a study of early stage breast cancer tumors. Study details: Most invasive tumors, about 80% of the 16, were ER+/PR+/HER2-.

Findings of the study overall: Unsorted bulk genomic DNA sequencing lacked pairing and functional marker data. Enriched TCRB sequences shared across patients were mostly commonly generated sequences.

Generated by immunoSEQ multiplex PCR, the TCRdb table keeps only in-frame clones and is missing some. Counted here are 60,000 to 75,000 clones, less than 90% occurring once; the ten biggest clones make up about 4.5%. Germline assignment: CDR1 LGHNT and CDR2 FRNRAP. The CDR3 length is 16 residues. J lost 0 bases, V lost 9 bases, and 6 bases had no gene match. The clonotype originates from a person aged 40 to 50 with breast cancer. The sequenced sample was blood. The V call is TRBV12-5, the J call TRBJ2-1; 12 bases are shared with TRBD2. CDR3 amino acids: CASLLAGGRSYNEQFF. The CDR3 DNA sequence: TGTGCTAGCTTACTAGCGGGGGGTCGCTCCTACAATGAGCAGTTCTTC.